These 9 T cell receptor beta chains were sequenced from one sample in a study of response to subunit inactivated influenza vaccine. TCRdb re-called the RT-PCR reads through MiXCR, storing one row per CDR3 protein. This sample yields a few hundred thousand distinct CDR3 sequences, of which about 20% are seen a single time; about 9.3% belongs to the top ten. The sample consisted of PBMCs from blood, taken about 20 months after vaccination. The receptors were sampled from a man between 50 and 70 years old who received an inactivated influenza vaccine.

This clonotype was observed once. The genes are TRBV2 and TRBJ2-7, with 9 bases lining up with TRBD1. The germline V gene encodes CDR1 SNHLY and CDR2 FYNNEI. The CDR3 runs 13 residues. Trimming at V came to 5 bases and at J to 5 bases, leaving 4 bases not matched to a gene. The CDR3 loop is CASSRDRENEQYF. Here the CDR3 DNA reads TGTGCCAGCAGTCGGGACAGGGAAAACGAGCAGTACTTC.

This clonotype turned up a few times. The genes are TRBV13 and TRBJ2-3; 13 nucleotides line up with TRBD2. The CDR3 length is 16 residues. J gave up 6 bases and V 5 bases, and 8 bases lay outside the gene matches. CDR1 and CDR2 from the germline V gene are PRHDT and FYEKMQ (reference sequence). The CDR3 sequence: CASSPTSGGAGDTQYF. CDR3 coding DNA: TGTGCCAGCAGCCCCACTAGCGGGGGGGCCGGCGATACGCAGTATTTT. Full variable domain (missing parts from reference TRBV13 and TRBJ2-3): AAGVIQSPRHLIKEKRETATLKCYPIPRHDTVYWYQQGPGQDPQFLISFYEKMQSDKGSIPDRFSAQQFSDYHSELNMSSLELGDSALYFCASSPTSGGAGDTQYFGPGTRLTVL.

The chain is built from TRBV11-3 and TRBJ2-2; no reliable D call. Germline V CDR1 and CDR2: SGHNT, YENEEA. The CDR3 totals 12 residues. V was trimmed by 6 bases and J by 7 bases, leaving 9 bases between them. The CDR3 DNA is TGTGCCAGCAGTCATTCCGGCGGGGAGCTGTTTTTT. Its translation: CASSHSGGELFF.

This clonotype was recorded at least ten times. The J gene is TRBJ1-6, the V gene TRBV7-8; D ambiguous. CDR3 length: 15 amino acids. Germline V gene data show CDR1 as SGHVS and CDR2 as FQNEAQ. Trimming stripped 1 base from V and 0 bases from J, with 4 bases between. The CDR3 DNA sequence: TGTGCCAGCAGCTTAGAGAGCTCCTATAATTCACCCCTCCACTTT. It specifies CASSLESSYNSPLHF.

The CDR3 coding sequence is TGCGCCAGCAGCCAAGATCTCGGCGGGATGGATAGGATGGAGACCCAGTACTTC. Its protein product is CASSQDLGGMDRMETQYF. V is TRBV4-3 and J is TRBJ2-5; a possible D gene is TRBD2 (6 bases). Per germline, CDR1 LGHNA and CDR2 YSLEER. Deletions cut 0 bases from V and 5 bases from J, with 22 bases between. The CDR3 consists of 18 residues.

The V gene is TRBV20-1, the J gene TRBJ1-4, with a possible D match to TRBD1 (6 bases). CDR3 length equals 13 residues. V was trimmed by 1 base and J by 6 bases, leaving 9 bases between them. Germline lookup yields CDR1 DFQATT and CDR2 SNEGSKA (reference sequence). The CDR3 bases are TGCAGTGCTAGAGTGGGGGGCGATGAAAAACTGTTTTTT. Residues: CSARVGGDEKLFF.

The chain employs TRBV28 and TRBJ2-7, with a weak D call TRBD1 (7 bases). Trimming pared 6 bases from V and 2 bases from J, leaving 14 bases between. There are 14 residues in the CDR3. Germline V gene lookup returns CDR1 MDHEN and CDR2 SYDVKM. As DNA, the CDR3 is TGTGCCAGCAGCAGGGGGGACAGTACCTACGAGCAGTACTTC. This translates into CASSRGDSTYEQYF.

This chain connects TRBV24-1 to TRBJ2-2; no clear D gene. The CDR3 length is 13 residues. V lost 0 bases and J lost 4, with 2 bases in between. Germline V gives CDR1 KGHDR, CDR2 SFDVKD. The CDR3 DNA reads TGTGCCACCAGTGATTTGAGCACCGGGGAGCTGTTTTTT. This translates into CATSDLSTGELFF.

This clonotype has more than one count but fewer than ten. The CDR3 protein is CASRDEYQPQHF. The CDR3 DNA sequence: TGTGCCAGCAGAGACGAGTATCAGCCCCAGCATTTT. The chain combines TRBV12-3 or TRBV12-4 with TRBJ1-5; D uncertain. V was trimmed by 6 bases and J by 5 bases, leaving 8 bases between them. This CDR3 is built from 12 residues.